One sample yielded the 17 T cell receptor beta chains listed below, sequenced in a study of cytomegalovirus exposure and HLA in healthy donors. A multiplex PCR was run with 60 Vbeta primers and 13 Jbeta primers. Using immunoSEQ multiplex PCR, the repertoire was profiled, and TCRdb retains in-frame clones only, with some absent. The sample has about 90,000 clones, just under 90% seen once; the top ten hold less than 2.5%. The sample was PBMCs. These receptors all stem from a man aged 18 to 35 in good health and CMV-seronegative.

V gene TRBV11-2 combines with J gene TRBJ2-7, with 10 bases identical to TRBD2. There are 16 residues in the CDR3. J gave up 1 base and V 3 bases, and 6 bases lay outside the gene matches. CDR1 and CDR2 from the germline V gene are SGHAT and FQNNGV. CDR3 coding DNA: TGTGCCAGCAGCTTTAGAGCGGGAGGGCTATCCTACGAGCAGTACTTC. Encoded protein: CASSFRAGGLSYEQYF.

The chain combines TRBV4-3 with TRBJ2-2; TRBD2 aligns across 9 bases. This CDR3 comprises 17 residues. The trim removed 5 bases at V and 5 bases at J, leaving 12 bases unmatched. Germline CDR1 LGHNA, CDR2 YSLEER. CDR3 bases: TGCGCCAGCAGCGCAGCGGGACTAGCCTCCAATACCGGGGAGCTGTTTTTT. Translation gives CASSAAGLASNTGELFF.

The CDR3 sequence is CASSPDLVISGNTIYF. CDR3 DNA: TGTGCCAGCAGCCCAGATCTGGTCATCTCTGGAAACACCATATATTTT. The rearrangement joins TRBV9 to TRBJ1-3; D is uncertain. There are 16 residues in the CDR3. CDR1 is SGDLS, CDR2 YYNGEE, per germline. Trimming shortened V by 4 bases and J by 0 bases, and 14 bases separated the two germline ends.

A single count supports this clone. DNA of the CDR3: TGCGCCAGCAGCCAAGAAGCGGGAGTAACAGATACGCAGTATTTT. Protein product: CASSQEAGVTDTQYF. The chain links TRBV4-3 to TRBJ2-3; 8 nucleotides match TRBD2. This CDR3 is 15 amino acids long. Trimming removed 0 bases from V and 3 bases from J; junction bases left unmatched: 2. From germline, CDR1 is LGHNA and CDR2 YSLEER.

The gene calls are TRBV28 and TRBJ2-2; the D gene is possibly TRBD2 (6 bases). The CDR3 length is 15 residues. V gave up 6 bases and J gave up 6 bases, with 17 bases separating them. CDR1 is MDHEN and CDR2 is SYDVKM in the germline V gene. The CDR3 sequence is CASSPGLARPGELFF. DNA for the CDR3: TGTGCCAGCAGCCCGGGACTCGCCCGACCCGGGGAGCTGTTTTTT.

The chain has TRBV9 and TRBJ2-3; 8 nucleotides align to TRBD2. The CDR3 loop spans 18 amino acids. Germline CDR1 and CDR2: SGDLS and YYNGEE. V lost 0 bases to trimming and J lost 4 bases; unmatched junction nucleotides: 13. The CDR3 nucleotides read TGTGCCAGCAGCGTAGAAGTTTGGGCGGGAGGTCATGCAGATACGCAGTATTTT. It codes for CASSVEVWAGGHADTQYF.

The V and J genes are TRBV5-4 and TRBJ2-7; TRBD2 aligns across 14 bases. This CDR3 comprises 19 residues. Losses at the gene ends were 5 bases for V and 7 bases for J; bases not matched to a gene: 20. The germline CDR1 and CDR2 sequences are SGHNT and YYREEE (reference sequence). CDR3 in amino acids: CASRSKGGLAGGGAGEQYF. Written as DNA, the CDR3 is TGTGCCAGCAGGTCGAAGGGTGGACTAGCGGGAGGCGGGGCTGGGGAGCAGTACTTC.

The V and J genes are TRBV7-9 and TRBJ1-1; 12 nucleotides agree with TRBD1. The trim removed 0 bases at V and 6 bases at J, leaving 2 bases unmatched. In germline, CDR1 is SEHNR, CDR2 FQNEAQ (reference sequence). This CDR3 comprises 15 residues. The CDR3 DNA reads as TGTGCCAGCAGCTTAGCTGGGACAGGGGGCCCTGAAGCTTTCTTT. Protein product: CASSLAGTGGPEAFF. Full variable domain (outside the CDR3, taken from reference TRBV7-9 and TRBJ1-1): DTGVSQNPRHKITKRGQNVTFRCDPISEHNRLYWYRQTLGQGPEFLTYFQNEAQLEKSRLLSDRFSAERPKGSFSTLEIQRTEQGDSAMYLCASSLAGTGGPEAFFGQGTRLTVV.

The CDR3 bases are TGCAGCGTTGAAGTGGGACAGGGGTATGGTGAAAAACTGTTTTTT. Protein: CSVEVGQGYGEKLFF. The V and J genes are TRBV29-1 and TRBJ1-4; 10 positions match TRBD1. The CDR3 spans 15 residues. Trimming at V came to 1 base and at J to 7 bases, leaving 6 bases not matched to a gene. Germline V gives CDR1 SQVTM, CDR2 ANQGSEA.

This clone was detected once. The chain joins TRBV11-2 to TRBJ2-1, with D maybe TRBD1 (5 bases). V dropped 1 base and J dropped 3 bases, with 10 bases sitting between them. CDR3 length: 15 residues. Germline-derived CDR1 and CDR2 are SGHAT and FQNNGV. CDR3 sequence (DNA): TGTGCCAGCAGCTTAGCAAGGGGCCACTACAATGAGCAGTTCTTC. This translates into CASSLARGHYNEQFF.

This chain connects TRBV5-1 to TRBJ2-7; 8 nucleotides match TRBD2. The CDR3 length is 14 residues. The germline V gene has CDR1 SGHRS and CDR2 YFSETQ. J lost 4 bases, V lost 4 bases, and 7 bases had no gene match. Here the CDR3 reads CASSAREGPYEQYF. CDR3 nucleotide sequence: TGCGCCAGCAGCGCACGGGAGGGCCCTTACGAGCAGTACTTC. Combining the CDR3 with reference TRBV5-1 and TRBJ2-7 gives the whole variable domain KAGVTQTPRYLIKTRGQQVTLSCSPISGHRSVSWYQQTPGQGLQFLFEYFSETQRNKGNFPGRFSGRQFSNSRSEMNVSTLELGDSALYLCASSAREGPYEQYFGPGTRLTVT.

This rearrangement joins TRBV6-5 to TRBJ2-7, with 9 bases lining up with TRBD1. Germline values: CDR1 MNHEY, CDR2 SVGAGI. The CDR3 extends over 16 amino acids. V gave up 4 bases and J gave up 0 bases; unmatched junction bases: 7. CDR3 region: CASSWGRQGVSYEQYF. CDR3 DNA: TGTGCCAGCAGTTGGGGCAGACAGGGGGTCTCCTACGAGCAGTACTTC.

This chain joins TRBV5-4 and TRBJ2-7; D might be TRBD2 (6 bases). The germline gives CDR1 SGHNT, CDR2 YYREEE (reference sequence). V gave up 4 bases and J gave up 0 bases, with 14 bases separating them. The CDR3 sequence is 15 residues long. The CDR3 DNA reads as TGTGCCAGCAGCGGGGCGGGACTCCTCTCCTACGAGCAGTACTTC. Encoded protein: CASSGAGLLSYEQYF.

V and J are TRBV11-2 and TRBJ2-7, with 11 bases aligning to TRBD2. This CDR3 has 17 residues. J lost 7 bases, V lost 5 bases, and 16 bases had no gene match. Germline-derived CDR1 and CDR2 are SGHAT and FQNNGV. The CDR3 nucleotides are TGTGCCAGCAGCCCCACGAGGAATCTAGCGGGAGGTAGGGAGCAGTACTTC. This sequence encodes CASSPTRNLAGGREQYF.

The chain carries TRBV18 and TRBJ2-2; unclear D gene. There are 13 residues in the CDR3. Germline assignment: CDR1 KGHSH and CDR2 LQKENI. With 2 bases removed from V and 7 bases from J, the gap between germline ends came to 8 bases. As DNA, the CDR3 is TGTGCCAGCTCACCAAGGCAGGACGGGGAGCTGTTTTTT. Amino acids: CASSPRQDGELFF.

The V gene is TRBV11-2, the J gene TRBJ2-7; D is ambiguous. The CDR3 is made up of 13 amino acids. Germline CDR1 SGHAT, CDR2 FQNNGV. V lost 4 bases, J lost 6 bases, and 13 bases lay in between. The CDR3 loop reads CASSSLWAAEQYF. CDR3 bases: TGTGCCAGCAGCTCTCTTTGGGCAGCCGAGCAGTACTTC.

The genes are TRBV6-1 and TRBJ1-1; no reliable D call. CDR3 length: 13 amino acids. Per germline, CDR1 MNHNS and CDR2 SASEGT. The germline V and J ends were trimmed by 7 bases and 5 bases, with 14 bases remaining between them. This chain's CDR3 is CASMGVGRTEAFF. The CDR3 DNA sequence: TGTGCCAGCATGGGCGTGGGTCGGACTGAAGCTTTCTTT.